This T cell receptor beta chain emerged from a study of OX40 agonist ivuxolimab in advanced cancers. The overall study: The study enrolled dose-escalation patients with hepatocellular carcinoma, melanoma, renal cell or head and neck cancer. Partial responses were achieved by three patients: one hepatocellular carcinoma, two cutaneous melanoma. General study findings and limits: Among the lowest peripheral clonal expansion occurred in 0.1-3.0 mg/kg partial responders. On average, CD8+ T cells showed a greater number of expanded clones than CD4+.

With respect to this clone: Its antigen remains unknown.

Trimming cost V 4 bases and J 1 base, with 10 bases left between them. This CDR3 spans 14 amino acids. Germline assignment: CDR1 MNHEY and CDR2 SVGAGI. TCRdb keeps only in-frame clones here, not all; method: immunoSEQ multiplex PCR. Of some 97,000 clones listed, 70% to 90% are singletons. The TCR sequence derives from an adult with an advanced solid tumor such as melanoma, head and neck, liver or kidney cancer. This sequence joins TRBV6-5 and TRBJ2-5; D is unclear. The sequences come from CD4+ or CD8+ T cells sorted from blood, collected in a trial of the OX40 agonist ivuxolimab. The DNA for the CDR3 is TGTGCCAGCAGTTTCACGCGGACCCAAGAGACCCAGTACTTC. Translating gives CASSFTRTQETQYF.